This T cell receptor beta chain stems from a study of blood T cell repertoires in COVID-19. For the study at large: Nucleic acid was either cDNA or gDNA, and it came from T cells, B-cell-depleted T cells, or PBMCs.

The CDR3 loop spans 17 amino acids. J was trimmed by 2 bases and V by 1 base; bases with no gene match: 8. From germline, CDR1 is SGHTA and CDR2 FQGTGA. The authors' processing: The authors estimated nucleated cell counts from reference gene primer amplification. The assay was immunoSEQ multiplex PCR, and TCRdb's table has in-frame clones only and misses some. V, J and clone size are taken as reported in that table, and D and trimming were inferred from the DNA itself. The sample has 200,000 to 250,000 clones, approximately 86% seen once. Enrolled through a virtual design, the participants were between about 18 and 89 years of age and came from some 26 US areas. Donors were grouped by their self-reported clinical history.

The source is a woman aged 50 to 60 with acute COVID-19. J is TRBJ2-3 and V is TRBV7-3; 8 bases line up with TRBD1. Source material: PBMCs or T cells enriched from blood (not recorded which). The CDR3 protein is CASSLIPTGVYTDTQYF. The CDR3 nucleotides are TGTGCCAGCAGCTTAATCCCGACAGGGGTCTACACAGATACGCAGTATTTT.